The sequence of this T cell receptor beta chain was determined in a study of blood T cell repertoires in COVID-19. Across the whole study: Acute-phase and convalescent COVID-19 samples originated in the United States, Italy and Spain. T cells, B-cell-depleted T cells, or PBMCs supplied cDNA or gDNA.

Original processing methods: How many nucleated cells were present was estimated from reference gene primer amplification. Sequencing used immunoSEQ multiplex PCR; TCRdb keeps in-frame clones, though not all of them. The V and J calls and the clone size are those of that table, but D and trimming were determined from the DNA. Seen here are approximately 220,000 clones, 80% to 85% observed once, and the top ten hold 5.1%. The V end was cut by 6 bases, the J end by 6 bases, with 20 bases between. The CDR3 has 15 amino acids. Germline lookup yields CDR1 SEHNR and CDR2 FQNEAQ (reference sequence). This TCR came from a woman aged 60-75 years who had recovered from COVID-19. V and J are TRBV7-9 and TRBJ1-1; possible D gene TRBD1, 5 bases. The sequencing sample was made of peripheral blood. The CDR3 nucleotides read TGTGCCAGCAGTTTATTCCCAGGGAGGATCCCTGAAGCTTTCTTT. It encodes CASSLFPGRIPEAFF. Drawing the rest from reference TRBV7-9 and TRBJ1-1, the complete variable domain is DTGVSQNPRHKITKRGQNVTFRCDPISEHNRLYWYRQTLGQGPEFLTYFQNEAQLEKSRLLSDRFSAERPKGSFSTLEIQRTEQGDSAMYLCASSLFPGRIPEAFFGQGTRLTVV.